This T cell receptor beta chain was obtained from a study of post-analysis software for immune sequencing data. A few counts support this clonotype. Its cognate antigen is unknown. CDR1 is SGHRS, CDR2 YFSETQ, per germline. The V end was cut by 0 bases, the J end by 6 bases, with 12 bases between. CDR3 length: 14 amino acids. Study results and caveats: The five TRBV segments detected at higher frequency in patients than in controls included TRBV5-6, TRBV5-1 and TRBV20-1.

TCR beta cDNA libraries had unique molecular identifiers. Each CDR3 protein gets one entry after TCRdb re-called the PCR reads with MiXCR. The sample holds about 770,000 distinct CDR3 sequences, around 42% seen once. This clonotype was sampled from a girl aged 10-17 years with multiple sclerosis. The specimen sequenced was blood. The genes are TRBV5-1 and TRBJ1-2; D is uncertain. CDR3 in DNA: TGCGCCAGCAGCTTGGAACGCGATTGGGATGGCTACACCTTC. Encoded protein: CASSLERDWDGYTF.